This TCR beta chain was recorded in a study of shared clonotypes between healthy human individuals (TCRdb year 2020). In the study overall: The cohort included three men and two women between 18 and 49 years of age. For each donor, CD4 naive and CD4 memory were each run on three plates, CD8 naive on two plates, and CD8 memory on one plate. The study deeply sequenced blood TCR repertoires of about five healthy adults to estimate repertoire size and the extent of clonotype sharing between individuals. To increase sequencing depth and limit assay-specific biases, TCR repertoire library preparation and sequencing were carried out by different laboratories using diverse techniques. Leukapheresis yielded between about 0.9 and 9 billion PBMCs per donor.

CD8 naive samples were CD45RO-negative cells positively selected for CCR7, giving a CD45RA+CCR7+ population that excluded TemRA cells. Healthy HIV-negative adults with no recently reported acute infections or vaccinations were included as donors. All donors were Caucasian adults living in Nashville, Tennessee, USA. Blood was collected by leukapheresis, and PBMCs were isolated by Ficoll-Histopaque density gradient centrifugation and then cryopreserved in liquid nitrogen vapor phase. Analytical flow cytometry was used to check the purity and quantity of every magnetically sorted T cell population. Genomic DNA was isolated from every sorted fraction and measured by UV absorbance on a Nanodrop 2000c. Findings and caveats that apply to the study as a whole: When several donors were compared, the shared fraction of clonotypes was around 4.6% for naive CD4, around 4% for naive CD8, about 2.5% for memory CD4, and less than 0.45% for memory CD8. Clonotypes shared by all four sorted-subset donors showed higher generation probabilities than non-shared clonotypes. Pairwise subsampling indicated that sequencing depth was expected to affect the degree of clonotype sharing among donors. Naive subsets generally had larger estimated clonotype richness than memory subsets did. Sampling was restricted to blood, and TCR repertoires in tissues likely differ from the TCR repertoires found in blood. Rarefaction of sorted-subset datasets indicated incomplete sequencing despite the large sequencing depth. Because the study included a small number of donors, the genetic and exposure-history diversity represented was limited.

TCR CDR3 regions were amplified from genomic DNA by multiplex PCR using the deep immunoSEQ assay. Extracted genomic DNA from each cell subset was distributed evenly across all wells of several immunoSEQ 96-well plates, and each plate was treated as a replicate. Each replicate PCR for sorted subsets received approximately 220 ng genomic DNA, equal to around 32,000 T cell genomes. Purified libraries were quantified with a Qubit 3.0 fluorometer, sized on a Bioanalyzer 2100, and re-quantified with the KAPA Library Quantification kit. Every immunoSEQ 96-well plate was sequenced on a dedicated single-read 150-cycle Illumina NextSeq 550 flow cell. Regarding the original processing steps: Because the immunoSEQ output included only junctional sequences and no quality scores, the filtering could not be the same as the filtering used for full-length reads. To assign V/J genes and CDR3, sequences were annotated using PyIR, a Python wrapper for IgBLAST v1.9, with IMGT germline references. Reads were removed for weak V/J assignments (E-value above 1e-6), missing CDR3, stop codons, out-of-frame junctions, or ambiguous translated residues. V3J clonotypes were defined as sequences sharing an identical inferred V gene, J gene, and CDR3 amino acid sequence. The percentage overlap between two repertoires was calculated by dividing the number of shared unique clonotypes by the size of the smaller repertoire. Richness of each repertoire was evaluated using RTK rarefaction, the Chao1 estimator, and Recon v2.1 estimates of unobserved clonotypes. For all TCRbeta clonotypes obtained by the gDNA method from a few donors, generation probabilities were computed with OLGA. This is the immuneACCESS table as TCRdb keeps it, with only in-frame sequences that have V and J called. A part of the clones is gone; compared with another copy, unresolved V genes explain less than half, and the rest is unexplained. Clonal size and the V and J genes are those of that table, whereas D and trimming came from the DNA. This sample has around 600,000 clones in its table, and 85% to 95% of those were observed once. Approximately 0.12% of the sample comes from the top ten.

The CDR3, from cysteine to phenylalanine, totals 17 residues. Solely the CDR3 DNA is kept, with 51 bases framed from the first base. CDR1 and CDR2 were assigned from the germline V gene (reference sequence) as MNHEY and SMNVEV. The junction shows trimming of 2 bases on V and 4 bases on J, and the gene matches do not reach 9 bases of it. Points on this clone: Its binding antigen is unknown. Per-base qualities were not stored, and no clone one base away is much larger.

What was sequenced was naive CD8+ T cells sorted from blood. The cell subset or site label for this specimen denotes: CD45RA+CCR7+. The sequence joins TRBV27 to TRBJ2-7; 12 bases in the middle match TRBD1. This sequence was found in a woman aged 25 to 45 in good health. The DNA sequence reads TGTGCCAGCAGTTTAATTATGGGACAGGGGGCTAATTACGAGCAGTACTTC. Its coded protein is CASSLIMGQGANYEQYF.